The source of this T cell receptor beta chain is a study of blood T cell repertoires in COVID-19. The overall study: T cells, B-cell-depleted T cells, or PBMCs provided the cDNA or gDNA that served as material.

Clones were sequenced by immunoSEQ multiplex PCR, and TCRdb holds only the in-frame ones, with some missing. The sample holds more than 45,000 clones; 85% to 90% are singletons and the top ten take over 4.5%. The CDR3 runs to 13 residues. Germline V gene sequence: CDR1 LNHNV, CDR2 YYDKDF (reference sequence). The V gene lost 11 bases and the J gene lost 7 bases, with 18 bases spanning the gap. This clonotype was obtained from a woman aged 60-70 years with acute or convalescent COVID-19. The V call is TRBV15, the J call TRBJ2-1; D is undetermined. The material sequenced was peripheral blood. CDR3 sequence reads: CASSGIGGNEQFF. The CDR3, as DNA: TGTGCCTCATCGGGTATAGGTGGGAATGAGCAGTTCTTC.